This T cell receptor (beta chain) was captured in a study of T cell responses to AZD1222 COVID-19 vaccine. Generated by immunoSEQ multiplex PCR, the TCRdb table keeps only in-frame clones and is missing some. The sample consists of around 70,000 clones, 75% to 85% of them appearing once. V gave up 3 bases and J gave up 4 bases; unmatched junction bases: 5. The CDR3 extends over 15 amino acids. Germline lookup yields CDR1 MNHNS and CDR2 SASEGT. Findings and caveats of the study: Repertoires were obtained solely post-peak T cell response. Rises in breadth and depth of Spike-specific TCRs came after two AZD1222 doses.

As to this clone: No antigen is known for it.

This TCR was recovered from an adult in good health. The starting material was peripheral blood, obtained on day 0 of MenACWY control vaccination. The rearrangement joins TRBV6-1 to TRBJ2-7, with TRBD1 matching over 11 bases. The CDR3 DNA sequence: TGTGCCAGCAGTGAGGAAGGACAGGGGGCTTACGAGCAGTACTTC. Translation: CASSEEGQGAYEQYF.